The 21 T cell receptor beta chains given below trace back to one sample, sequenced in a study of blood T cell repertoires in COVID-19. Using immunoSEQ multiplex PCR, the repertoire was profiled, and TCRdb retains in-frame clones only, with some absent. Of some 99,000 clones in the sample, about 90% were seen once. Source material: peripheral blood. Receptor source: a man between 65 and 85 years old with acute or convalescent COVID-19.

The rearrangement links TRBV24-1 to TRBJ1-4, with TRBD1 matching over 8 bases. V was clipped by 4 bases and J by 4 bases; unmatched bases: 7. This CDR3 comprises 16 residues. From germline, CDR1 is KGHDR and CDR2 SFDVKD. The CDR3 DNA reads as TGTGCCACCAGTGACCCCGGGACAGGCGGTAATGAAAAACTGTTTTTT. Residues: CATSDPGTGGNEKLFF.

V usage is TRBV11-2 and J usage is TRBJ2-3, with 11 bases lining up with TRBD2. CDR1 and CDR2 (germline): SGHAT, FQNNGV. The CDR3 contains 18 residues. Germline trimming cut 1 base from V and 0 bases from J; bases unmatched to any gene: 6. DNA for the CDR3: TGTGCCAGCAGCTTAGGGTCTAGCGGGGGGAATAGCACAGATACGCAGTATTTT. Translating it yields CASSLGSSGGNSTDTQYF.

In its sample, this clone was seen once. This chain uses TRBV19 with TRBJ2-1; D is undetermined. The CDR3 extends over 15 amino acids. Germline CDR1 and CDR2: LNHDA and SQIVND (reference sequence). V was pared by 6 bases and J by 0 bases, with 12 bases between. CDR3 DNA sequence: TGTGCCAGTAGATCTGGGCCTAACTCCTACAATGAGCAGTTCTTC. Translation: CASRSGPNSYNEQFF.

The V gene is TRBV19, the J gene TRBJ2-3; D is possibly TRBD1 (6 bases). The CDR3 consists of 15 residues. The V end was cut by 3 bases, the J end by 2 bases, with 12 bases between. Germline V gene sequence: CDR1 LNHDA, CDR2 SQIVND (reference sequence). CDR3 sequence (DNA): TGTGCCAGTAGTATTGGTCACAGGGTCACAGATACGCAGTATTTT. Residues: CASSIGHRVTDTQYF.

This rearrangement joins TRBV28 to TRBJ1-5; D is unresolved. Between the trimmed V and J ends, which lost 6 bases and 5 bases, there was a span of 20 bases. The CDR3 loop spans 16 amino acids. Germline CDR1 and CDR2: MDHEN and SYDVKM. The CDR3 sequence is CASSLSSFVRDQPQHF. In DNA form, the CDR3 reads TGTGCCAGCAGCCTTTCGTCGTTTGTCCGTGATCAGCCCCAGCATTTT.

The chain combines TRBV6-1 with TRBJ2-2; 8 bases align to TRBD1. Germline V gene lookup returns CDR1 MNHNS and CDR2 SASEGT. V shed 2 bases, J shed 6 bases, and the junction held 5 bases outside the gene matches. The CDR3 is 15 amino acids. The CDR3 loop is CASSENRGLAGELFF. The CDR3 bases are TGTGCCAGCAGTGAAAACAGGGGGTTGGCCGGGGAGCTGTTTTTT.

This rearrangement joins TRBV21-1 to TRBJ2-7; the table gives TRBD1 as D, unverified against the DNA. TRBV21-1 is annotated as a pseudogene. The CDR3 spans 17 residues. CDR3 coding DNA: TGTGCCAGCAGCAAAAGGTTGCACAGGAACCCCCTCTACGAGCAGTACTTC. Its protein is CASSKRLHRNPLYEQYF.

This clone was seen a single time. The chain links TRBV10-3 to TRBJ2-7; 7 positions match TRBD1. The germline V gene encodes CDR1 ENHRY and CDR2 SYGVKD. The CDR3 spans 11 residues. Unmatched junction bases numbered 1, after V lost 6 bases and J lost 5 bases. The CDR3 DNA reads TGTGCCATCAGACAGGGGAACGAGCAGTACTTC. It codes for CAIRQGNEQYF.

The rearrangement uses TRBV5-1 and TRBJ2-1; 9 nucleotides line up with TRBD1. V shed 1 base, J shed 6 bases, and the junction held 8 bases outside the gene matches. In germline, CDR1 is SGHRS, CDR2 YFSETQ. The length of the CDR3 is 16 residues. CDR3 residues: CASSLRAGQGSNEQFF. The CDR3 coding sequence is TGCGCCAGCAGCTTGAGAGCAGGACAGGGGAGCAATGAGCAGTTCTTC.

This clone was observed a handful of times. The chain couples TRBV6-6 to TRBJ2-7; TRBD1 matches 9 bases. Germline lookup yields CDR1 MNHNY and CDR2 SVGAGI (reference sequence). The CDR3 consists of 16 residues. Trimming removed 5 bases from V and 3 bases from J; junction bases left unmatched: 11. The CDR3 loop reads CASSRKGQGGVYEQYF. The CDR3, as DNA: TGTGCCAGCAGTCGGAAGGGACAGGGAGGCGTCTACGAGCAGTACTTC.

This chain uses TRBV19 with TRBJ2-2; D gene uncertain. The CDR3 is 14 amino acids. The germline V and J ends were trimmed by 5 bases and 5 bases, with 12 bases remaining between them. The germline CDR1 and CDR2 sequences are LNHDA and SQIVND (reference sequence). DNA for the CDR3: TGTGCCAGTAGTTTCCCCGTAGCAACCGGGGAGCTGTTTTTT. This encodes CASSFPVATGELFF.

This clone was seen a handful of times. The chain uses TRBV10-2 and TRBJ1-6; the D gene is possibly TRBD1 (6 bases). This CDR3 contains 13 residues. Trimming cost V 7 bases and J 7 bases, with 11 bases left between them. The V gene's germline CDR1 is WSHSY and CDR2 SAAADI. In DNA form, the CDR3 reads TGCGCCAGCAATGGACAGAACAATTCACCCCTCCACTTT. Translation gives CASNGQNNSPLHF.

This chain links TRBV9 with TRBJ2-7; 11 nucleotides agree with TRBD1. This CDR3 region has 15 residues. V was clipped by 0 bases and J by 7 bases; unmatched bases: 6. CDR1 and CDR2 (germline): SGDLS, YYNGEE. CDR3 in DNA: TGTGCCAGCAGCGTAGCTGGACAGGGGGCTGGAGAGCAGTACTTC. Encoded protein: CASSVAGQGAGEQYF.

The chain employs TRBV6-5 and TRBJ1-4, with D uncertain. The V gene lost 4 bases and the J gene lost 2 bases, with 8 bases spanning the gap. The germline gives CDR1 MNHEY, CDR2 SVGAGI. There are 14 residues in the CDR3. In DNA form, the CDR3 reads TGTGCCAGCAGTTGGCTGGGCACTAATGAAAAACTGTTTTTT. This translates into CASSWLGTNEKLFF.

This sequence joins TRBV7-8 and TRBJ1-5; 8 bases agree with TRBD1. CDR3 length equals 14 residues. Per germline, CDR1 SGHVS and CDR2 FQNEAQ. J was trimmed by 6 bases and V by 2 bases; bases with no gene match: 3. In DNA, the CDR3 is TGTGCCAGCAGCTTACAGGGGGCATTTCAGCCCCAGCATTTT. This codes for CASSLQGAFQPQHF. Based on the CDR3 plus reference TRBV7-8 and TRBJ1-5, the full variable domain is GAGVSQSPRYKVAKRGQDVALRCDPISGHVSLFWYQQALGQGPEFLTYFQNEAQLDKSGLPSDRFFAERPEGSVSTLKIQRTQQEDSAVYLCASSLQGAFQPQHFGDGTRLSIL.

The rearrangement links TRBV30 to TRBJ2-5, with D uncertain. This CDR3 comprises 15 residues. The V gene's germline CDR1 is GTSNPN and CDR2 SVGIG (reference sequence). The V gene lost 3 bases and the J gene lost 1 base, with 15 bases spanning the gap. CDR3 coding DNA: TGTGCCTGGAGCCGACTGACGAGAATCCAAGAGACCCAGTACTTC. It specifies CAWSRLTRIQETQYF.

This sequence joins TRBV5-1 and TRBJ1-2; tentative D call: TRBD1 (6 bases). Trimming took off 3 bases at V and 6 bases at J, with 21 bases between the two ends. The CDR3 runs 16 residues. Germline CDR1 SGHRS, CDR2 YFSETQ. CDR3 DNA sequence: TGCGCCAGCAGCTGGGATACGACAGGCAAGCGGCATGGCTACACCTTC. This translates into CASSWDTTGKRHGYTF.

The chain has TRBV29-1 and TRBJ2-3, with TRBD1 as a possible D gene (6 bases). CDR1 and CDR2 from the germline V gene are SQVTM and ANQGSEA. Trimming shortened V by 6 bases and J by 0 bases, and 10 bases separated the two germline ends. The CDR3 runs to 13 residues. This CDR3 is CSVATGSTDTQYF. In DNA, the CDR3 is TGCAGCGTCGCTACAGGGAGCACAGATACGCAGTATTTT.

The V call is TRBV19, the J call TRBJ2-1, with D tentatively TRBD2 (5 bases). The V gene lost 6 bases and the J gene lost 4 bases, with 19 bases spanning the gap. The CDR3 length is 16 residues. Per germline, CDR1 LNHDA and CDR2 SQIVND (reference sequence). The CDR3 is CASSSRGPRQYNEQFF. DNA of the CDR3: TGTGCCAGTAGCTCCCGGGGTCCACGCCAATACAATGAGCAGTTCTTC.

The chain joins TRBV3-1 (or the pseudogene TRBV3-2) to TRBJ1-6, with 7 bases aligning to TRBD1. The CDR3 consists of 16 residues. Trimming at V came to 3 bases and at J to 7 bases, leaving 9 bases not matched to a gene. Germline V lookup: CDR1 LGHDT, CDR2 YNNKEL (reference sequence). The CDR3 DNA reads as TGTGCCAGCAGCCAGACCCCGGGACAGCGAAATTCACCCCTCCACTTT. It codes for CASSQTPGQRNSPLHF.

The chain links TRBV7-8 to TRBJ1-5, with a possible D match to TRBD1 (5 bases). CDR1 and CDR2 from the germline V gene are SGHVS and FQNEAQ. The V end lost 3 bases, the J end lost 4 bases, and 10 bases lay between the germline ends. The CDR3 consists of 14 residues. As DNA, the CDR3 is TGTGCCAGCAGCTTGGGGGGTGGTAATCAGCCCCAGCATTTT. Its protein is CASSLGGGNQPQHF.